This TCR beta chain derives from a study of identical twins. A universal primer site was created by template switching, with the cDNA bearing unique molecular identifiers. One entry per CDR3 protein, called by TCRdb with MiXCR from the 5' RACE reads. The top ten clones hold 4% to 6% of a sample with under 250,000 distinct CDR3 sequences, around a tenth of them seen once. This CDR3 is 14 amino acids long. Looked up from germline, CDR1 is SQVTM and CDR2 is ANQGSEA. This clonotype was recorded at least ten times. As yet, its antigen is unknown. One junction end disagrees with the germline gene, perhaps due to a read error. Study findings and constraints: Twins' surplus sharing was weaker for beta out-of-frame sequences. The abundant beta clonotypes from cord blood had fewer insertions, and memory repertoires had none of this.

Sequencing input: memory (CD45RO+) T cells sorted from blood. The gene calls are TRBV29-1 and TRBJ2-3, with 8 bases that match TRBD1. This TCR was sampled from a woman aged 18-29 years in good health. The CDR3 loop reads CSVEGAGGADTQYF. CDR3 nucleotides: TGCAGCGTCGAAGGGGCAGGGGGCGCAGATACGCAGTATTTT.